The 25 T cell receptor beta chains below were found in one sample sequenced in a study of early T cells in non-severe SARS-CoV-2 infection. TCRdb called the 5' RACE reads again in MiXCR, with one record for every CDR3 protein. Altogether 25,000 to 35,000 distinct CDR3 sequences are present, roughly 4.9% being singletons, with the ten largest covering around 3.4%. Sequenced sample: whole blood. These receptors were taken from an adult who was a healthcare worker with PCR-confirmed SARS-CoV-2 infection or an uninfected control (not recorded which).

This clonotype was counted at least ten times. The rearrangement joins TRBV10-1 to TRBJ2-7; D is possibly TRBD2 (6 bases). The CDR3 runs to 14 residues. Looked up from germline, CDR1 is WNHNN and CDR2 is SYGVQD (reference sequence). The ends were cut back, 5 bases at V and 2 bases at J, with 13 bases in the middle. CDR3 nucleotide sequence: TGCGCCAGCAGTTTAACGGGAGCAGCCTACGAGCAGTACTTC. Translation gives CASSLTGAAYEQYF.

This clonotype was observed many times. The chain couples TRBV4-2 to TRBJ2-6, with 7 bases fitting TRBD2. The trim removed 5 bases at V and 0 bases at J, leaving 7 bases unmatched. CDR3 length: 17 residues. Germline lookup yields CDR1 LGHNA and CDR2 YNFKEQ. The CDR3, as DNA: TGTGCCAGCAGCAAGGAGACTAGCAGCTCTGGGGCCAACGTCCTGACTTTC. This sequence encodes CASSKETSSSGANVLTF.

This clonotype turned up a few times. The chain couples TRBV19 to TRBJ2-1; D ambiguous. Trimming left V 4 bases short and J 7 bases short, with 8 bases between. Germline values: CDR1 LNHDA, CDR2 SQIVND (reference sequence). The CDR3 has 12 residues. This CDR3 is CASSTQGNEQFF. Written as DNA, the CDR3 is TGTGCCAGTAGTACCCAAGGGAATGAGCAGTTCTTC. Drawing the rest from reference TRBV19 and TRBJ2-1, the complete variable domain is DGGITQSPKYLFRKEGQNVTLSCEQNLNHDAMYWYRQDPGQGLRLIYYSQIVNDFQKGDIAEGYSVSREKKESFPLTVTSAQKNPTAFYLCASSTQGNEQFFGPGTRLTVL.

There are a few counts of this clonotype. The chain recombines TRBV10-2 with TRBJ2-3; TRBD2 aligns across 12 bases. The ends lost 6 bases at V and 4 bases at J; junction bases unmatched: 8. CDR1 is WSHSY and CDR2 is SAAADI in the germline V gene. This CDR3 contains 16 residues. CDR3 residues: CASRRLAGDGADTQYF. CDR3 DNA: TGCGCCAGCAGGAGACTAGCGGGAGATGGTGCAGATACGCAGTATTTT.

Ten or more counts support this clonotype. This rearrangement joins TRBV7-9 to TRBJ2-2; possibly TRBD2 for D (6 bases). Germline CDR1 reads SEHNR; CDR2 reads FQNEAQ (reference sequence). V was cut by 7 bases and J by 1 base, with 10 bases left in between. This CDR3 region has 14 residues. The CDR3 coding sequence is TGTGCCAGCACCTTCGGGGGGAACACCGGGGAGCTGTTTTTT. Protein product: CASTFGGNTGELFF.

In its sample, this clonotype was seen a few times. The chain joins TRBV4-2 to TRBJ2-7; possibly TRBD1 for D (5 bases). Germline V CDR1 and CDR2: LGHNA, YNFKEQ. Trimming removed 4 bases from V and 9 bases from J, with 19 bases in between. The CDR3 loop spans 14 amino acids. The chain's CDR3 is CASSRLFQDTRQYF. The CDR3 DNA reads TGTGCCAGCAGCCGGCTTTTCCAGGACACCCGGCAGTACTTC.

This clonotype was found a few times. The V and J genes are TRBV6-5 and TRBJ2-1; 8 bases fit TRBD2. Unmatched junction bases numbered 1, after V lost 6 bases and J lost 0 bases. There are 14 residues in the CDR3. Per the germline V gene, CDR1 is MNHEY and CDR2 is SVGAGI. The CDR3 DNA sequence: TGTGCCAGCAGGGGGACTAGCTCCTACAATGAGCAGTTCTTC. It encodes CASRGTSSYNEQFF.

The V and J genes are TRBV24-1 and TRBJ2-1; D tentatively reads TRBD1 or TRBD2 (5 bases each). V was cut by 5 bases and J by 1 base, with 14 bases left in between. CDR3 length equals 16 residues. Germline V lookup: CDR1 KGHDR, CDR2 SFDVKD. In nucleotides, the CDR3 is TGTGCCACCAGTGTTCTCCGGGACGGATCCTACAATGAGCAGTTCTTC. Amino acid sequence: CATSVLRDGSYNEQFF.

This clonotype was seen at least ten times. The chain links TRBV4-2 to TRBJ2-1; maybe TRBD2 (5 bases). The CDR3 contains 15 residues. The ends were cut back, 0 bases at V and 5 bases at J, with 11 bases in the middle. Germline CDR1 is LGHNA and CDR2 is YNFKEQ. The CDR3 DNA follows: TGTGCCAGCAGCCAAGATTTGGCGGGCCACAATGAGCAGTTCTTC. Protein product: CASSQDLAGHNEQFF.

V and J are TRBV7-3 and TRBJ2-3, with a tentative D call TRBD2 (6 bases). Germline V gives CDR1 SGHTA, CDR2 FQGTGA. CDR3 length: 16 residues. The V end lost 2 bases, the J end lost 0 bases, and 12 bases lay between the germline ends. DNA for the CDR3: TGTGCCAGCAGCTTACTGGGACTGGCTAGCACAGATACGCAGTATTTT. This gives the protein CASSLLGLASTDTQYF.

Only a few counts were recorded for this clonotype. The J gene is TRBJ2-1, the V gene TRBV11-1; no firm D call. The CDR3 totals 12 residues. Trimming pared 4 bases from V and 4 bases from J, leaving 5 bases between. The germline CDR1 and CDR2 sequences are SGHAT and FQDESV (reference sequence). CDR3 in amino acids: CASSSQYNEQFF. The CDR3 nucleotides read TGTGCCAGCAGCTCGCAGTACAATGAGCAGTTCTTC.

Turning to this clonotype: A read error may be the cause here, since a much bigger clone is one base away. The genes are TRBV27 and TRBJ2-7; no definite D call. V lost 5 bases, J lost 6 bases, and 11 bases lay in between. CDR1 is MNHEY and CDR2 is SMNVEV in the germline V gene (reference sequence). This CDR3 contains 12 residues. The CDR3 reads CASSPHDGEQYF. The CDR3 region has the DNA TGTGCCAGCAGTCCCCATGACGGCGAGCAGTACTTC.

The rearrangement uses TRBV10-3 and TRBJ1-5; 9 bases align to TRBD1. This CDR3 region has 15 residues. Per germline, CDR1 ENHRY and CDR2 SYGVKD. With V trimmed by 8 bases and J by 2 bases, 7 bases remained unmatched. The CDR3 protein is CAIGTGMSGNQPQHF. The DNA of the CDR3 is TGTGCCATCGGGACAGGGATGTCCGGCAATCAGCCCCAGCATTTT.

This clonotype appeared many times. The genes are TRBV5-1 and TRBJ2-1, with D unclear. The germline V and J ends were trimmed by 1 base and 0 bases, with 8 bases remaining between them. Germline V gene sequence: CDR1 SGHRS, CDR2 YFSETQ. This CDR3 contains 15 residues. CDR3 nucleotide sequence: TGCGCCAGCAGCTTGAGGCGGAGCTCCTACAATGAGCAGTTCTTC. This encodes CASSLRRSSYNEQFF.

This clonotype has at least ten counts. The gene calls are TRBV7-9 and TRBJ1-3; no reliable D call. CDR1 is SEHNR and CDR2 is FQNEAQ in the germline V gene (reference sequence). The CDR3 is made up of 15 amino acids. With 1 base removed from V and 0 bases from J, the gap between germline ends came to 7 bases. The CDR3 DNA reads as TGTGCCAGCAGCTTAGAGGGAGCCTCTGGAAACACCATATATTTT. Translating it yields CASSLEGASGNTIYF.

This clonotype appeared many times. The chain employs TRBV18 and TRBJ1-1, with D tentatively TRBD1 (5 bases). The ends were cut back, 1 base at V and 0 bases at J, with 12 bases in the middle. This CDR3 has 16 amino acids. Per germline, CDR1 KGHSH and CDR2 LQKENI. CDR3 sequence (DNA): TGTGCCAGCTCACCACAGGCTCAGGGTATGAACACTGAAGCTTTCTTT. This translates into CASSPQAQGMNTEAFF.

V and J are TRBV28 and TRBJ2-1; no clear D. Germline CDR1 reads MDHEN; CDR2 reads SYDVKM. With 10 bases removed from V and 0 bases from J, the gap between germline ends came to 16 bases. The CDR3 is 15 amino acids. CDR3 protein: CATFAGWSSYNEQFF. Written as DNA, the CDR3 is TGTGCCACATTCGCCGGGTGGAGCTCCTACAATGAGCAGTTCTTC.

This clonotype showed up many times. The chain links TRBV5-1 to TRBJ1-4; D is undetermined. The CDR3 has 15 residues. Trimming took off 0 bases at V and 5 bases at J, with 11 bases between the two ends. CDR1 and CDR2 from the germline V gene are SGHRS and YFSETQ. CDR3 in amino acids: CASSLDGQPNEKLFF. In DNA, the CDR3 is TGCGCCAGCAGCTTGGATGGGCAGCCAAATGAAAAACTGTTTTTT.

At least ten counts were recorded for this clonotype. This chain joins TRBV7-9 and TRBJ2-7, with D hard to call. The germline CDR1 and CDR2 sequences are SEHNR and FQNEAQ (reference sequence). Trimming pared 7 bases from V and 0 bases from J, leaving 16 bases between. The CDR3 is 15 amino acids. The CDR3 nucleotides read TGTGCCAGCACACCCCCGGGCGCACCCTCCTACGAGCAGTACTTC. It codes for CASTPPGAPSYEQYF.

In its sample, this clonotype was seen many times. This chain connects TRBV7-2 to TRBJ1-1; D call uncertain. The CDR3 runs to 13 residues. Trimming cost V 6 bases and J 1 base, with 9 bases left between them. Germline lookup yields CDR1 SGHTA and CDR2 FQGNSA. The CDR3 DNA follows: TGTGCCAGCAGTTCCGGAAGGAACACTGAAGCTTTCTTT. It is translated as CASSSGRNTEAFF.

Relative to its sample, this clonotype is medium-sized. The chain has TRBV7-9 and TRBJ1-1; TRBD1 is a possible D gene (5 bases). This CDR3 is built from 15 residues. V was cut by 0 bases and J by 8 bases, with 16 bases left in between. The germline V gene encodes CDR1 SEHNR and CDR2 FQNEAQ (reference sequence). In nucleotides, the CDR3 is TGTGCCAGCAGCTTAGCTGGGACCCCCGGAGGGGAAGCTTTCTTT. It specifies CASSLAGTPGGEAFF.

In this sample, this clonotype turned up many times. The V call is TRBV18, the J call TRBJ2-5; D assignment may be TRBD1 or TRBD2 (5 bases each). There are 15 residues in the CDR3. Per germline, CDR1 KGHSH and CDR2 LQKENI. Trimming shortened V by 2 bases and J by 5 bases, and 15 bases separated the two germline ends. The chain's CDR3 is CASSPSPGAGETQYF. CDR3 coding DNA: TGTGCCAGCTCACCATCCCCCGGGGCAGGCGAGACCCAGTACTTC.

There are many counts of this clonotype. This chain uses TRBV20-1 with TRBJ2-1; TRBD2 aligns across 9 bases. V lost 1 base, J lost 4 bases, and 2 bases stayed unmatched. Per the germline V gene, CDR1 is DFQATT and CDR2 is SNEGSKA (reference sequence). CDR3 length: 14 amino acids. CDR3 amino acids: CSARGTSEYNEQFF. The CDR3 DNA is TGCAGTGCTAGAGGGACTAGCGAATACAATGAGCAGTTCTTC.

The chain recombines TRBV24-1 with TRBJ2-3; D perhaps matches TRBD2 (6 bases). The CDR3 covers 13 residues. V was pared by 7 bases and J by 6 bases, with 13 bases between. CDR1 is KGHDR, CDR2 SFDVKD, per germline. The CDR3 reads CATRGTVLDTQYF. The CDR3 DNA sequence: TGTGCCACCAGGGGGACTGTGCTGGATACGCAGTATTTT.

This clonotype was observed a few times. The chain couples TRBV7-2 to TRBJ2-3; D is undetermined. Germline V gives CDR1 SGHTA, CDR2 FQGNSA. The CDR3 is made up of 15 amino acids. V shed 0 bases and J shed 2 bases, with 9 bases lying between them. The CDR3 sequence is CASSLAGAHTDTQYF. The CDR3 DNA reads as TGTGCCAGCAGCTTAGCGGGCGCACACACAGATACGCAGTATTTT.